This T cell receptor (beta chain) was obtained from a study of technical replicates of blood from four donors. V shed 4 bases and J shed 4 bases, with 17 bases lying between them. Germline V CDR1 and CDR2: LNHDA, SQIVND (reference sequence). This CDR3 comprises 16 residues. Method: immunoSEQ multiplex PCR; TCRdb's copy keeps in-frame clones and lacks some. The profile shows 50,000 to 60,000 clones, 90% to 95% of them singletons. The chain combines TRBV19 with TRBJ2-4, with a weak D call TRBD1 (5 bases). The clonotype comes from a human donor in good health. Some clones in this sample may be carry-over from other donors' samples. Sequencing was done on a sample of PBMCs. The DNA of the CDR3 is TGTGCCAGTAGTACAGTCAGGGCACAGGAAAAAAACATTCAGTACTTC. It encodes CASSTVRAQEKNIQYF.